This is a list of T cell receptor beta chains from one sample in a study of CD8 T cells in ankylosing spondylitis. TCRdb re-derived calls from the 5' RACE reads in MiXCR, one entry per CDR3 protein. The sample carries about 840,000 distinct CDR3 sequences, 10% to 15% recorded once. Sequenced: blood, either unsorted or a sorted T cell fraction (not recorded which). The receptors come from a male donor with ankylosing spondylitis. Both conserved end residues are part of each CDR3. D genes are given only for firm matches. A row's size may be missing; if present it is once, few, many or a size class.

TRBV29-1,many,TRBJ2-3,-,CSVEGGHTDTQYF,TGCAGCGTTGAAGGCGGCCACACAGATACGCAGTATTTT
TRBV19,-,TRBJ1-1,-,CASSIVTENTEAFF,TGTGCCAGTAGTATTGTGACAGAAAACACTGAAGCTTTCTTT
TRBV4-2,-,TRBJ2-1,TRBD2,CASSPKVLRGAGEQFF,TGTGCCAGCAGCCCCAAGGTTTTGCGGGGGGCAGGTGAGCAGTTCTTC
TRBV7-9,-,TRBJ2-7,-,CASSSTTGRIGSYEQYF,TGTGCCAGCAGCTCGACTACAGGGAGAATTGGGTCCTACGAGCAGTACTTC
TRBV20-1,-,TRBJ2-1,TRBD2,CSAAGLAGSDDNEQFF,TGCAGTGCCGCGGGACTAGCGGGATCAGACGACAATGAGCAGTTCTTC
TRBV19,few,TRBJ1-1,TRBD1,CASSNTGARAFF,TGTGCCAGTAGTAATACAGGGGCGCGAGCTTTCTTT
TRBV27,-,TRBJ1-6,TRBD1,CASSLTGGHVPLHF,TGTGCCAGCAGTCTGACAGGGGGACACGTCCCCCTCCACTTT
TRBV10-3,many,TRBJ1-2,TRBD1,CAISEPSKGQGKDGYTF,TGTGCCATCAGTGAGCCGAGTAAGGGACAGGGGAAGGATGGCTACACCTTC
TRBV24-1,-,TRBJ1-1,-,CATSDAVGEAFF,TGTGCCACCAGTGATGCCGTGGGTGAAGCTTTCTTT
TRBV20-1,-,TRBJ1-1,TRBD1,CSAERGRRAFF,TGCAGTGCGGAAAGGGGGCGCAGAGCTTTCTTT
TRBV4-3,few,TRBJ2-1,TRBD2,CASSADLAGLIYNEQFF,TGCGCCAGCAGCGCCGATTTAGCGGGGTTGATCTACAATGAGCAGTTCTTC
TRBV4-2,-,TRBJ2-7,-,CASSQYRGLLNSYEQYF,TGTGCCAGCAGCCAATACCGGGGACTCCTTAACTCCTACGAGCAGTACTTC
TRBV20-1,few,TRBJ2-7,-,CSAPKAGLFLVEQYF,TGCAGTGCTCCTAAAGCGGGCCTATTTCTAGTCGAGCAGTACTTC
TRBV12-3/TRBV12-4,-,TRBJ1-1,-,CASAATLNTEAFF,TGTGCCAGCGCAGCAACACTGAACACTGAAGCTTTCTTT
TRBV5-1,-,TRBJ2-2,-,CASSFGMNTGELFF,TGCGCCAGCAGCTTCGGGATGAACACCGGGGAGCTGTTTTTT
TRBV6-2/TRBV6-3,few,TRBJ2-5,-,CASSYPRGRSGETQYF,TGTGCCAGCAGTTACCCCCGGGGCAGGTCCGGTGAGACCCAGTACTTC
TRBV7-2,many,TRBJ2-2,-,CASSLQTAMITGELFF,TGTGCCAGCAGCCTCCAGACTGCCATGATAACCGGGGAGCTGTTTTTT
TRBV9,few,TRBJ2-3,TRBD2,CASSVIAGGTDTQYF,TGTGCCAGCAGCGTCATCGCGGGAGGCACAGATACGCAGTATTTT
TRBV27,-,TRBJ2-7,-,CASSIRPSGFSSYEQYF,TGTGCCAGCAGTATCAGACCCTCGGGGTTTAGCTCCTACGAGCAGTACTTC
TRBV4-3,few,TRBJ1-6,-,CASSLLTGDHNSPLHF,TGCGCCAGCAGCCTCTTGACAGGCGATCATAATTCACCCCTCCACTTT
TRBV5-1,few,TRBJ2-5,-,CASSRDLAEETQYF,TGCGCCAGCAGCCGGGACTTAGCCGAAGAGACCCAGTACTTC
TRBV18,few,TRBJ1-2,TRBD1,CASSRTGVAYGYTF,TGTGCCAGCTCAAGGACAGGGGTTGCCTATGGCTACACCTTC
TRBV9,-,TRBJ2-2,TRBD2,CASSVDSGIGGELFF,TGTGCCAGCAGCGTCGATAGCGGGATCGGCGGGGAGCTGTTTTTT
TRBV28,-,TRBJ2-3,TRBD2,CASSWSGDTDTQYF,TGTGCCAGCAGTTGGAGCGGGGACACAGATACGCAGTATTTT
TRBV29-1,many,TRBJ2-1,TRBD2,CSVRREDFYNEQFF,TGCAGCGTTAGGCGGGAGGACTTCTACAATGAGCAGTTCTTC
TRBV20-1,few,TRBJ2-3,-,CSAYGARTGTDTQYF,TGCAGTGCTTATGGGGCGAGGACAGGCACAGATACGCAGTATTTT